The clone carrying this TCR beta chain came up a few times. Its antigen is unknown. TCRdb processed the reads anew with MiXCR; each CDR3 protein has one entry. Seen here are about 6,100 distinct CDR3 sequences, roughly 15% observed once, and the top ten hold roughly 7.5%. This record comes from a study of liver allograft versus peripheral blood T cells. Across the whole study: The authors compared T cell receptor repertoires in transplanted livers with those in the peripheral blood of recipients.

The CDR3 runs to 16 residues. Germline V gene sequence: CDR1 MNHEY, CDR2 SVGAGI. V gave up 5 bases and J gave up 4 bases; unmatched junction bases: 11. Study results and caveats: Repertoires found inside liver allografts reportedly differed from T cell receptor repertoires in peripheral blood.

The chain joins TRBV6-5 to TRBJ2-3; the match to TRBD2 covers 8 bases. The sequence was obtained from a human patient who had a liver transplant. A subset of T cells may come from the graft donor. CDR3 residues: CASSPPIHGGADTQYF. CDR3 in DNA: TGTGCCAGCAGTCCACCCATCCACGGGGGGGCAGATACGCAGTATTTT.